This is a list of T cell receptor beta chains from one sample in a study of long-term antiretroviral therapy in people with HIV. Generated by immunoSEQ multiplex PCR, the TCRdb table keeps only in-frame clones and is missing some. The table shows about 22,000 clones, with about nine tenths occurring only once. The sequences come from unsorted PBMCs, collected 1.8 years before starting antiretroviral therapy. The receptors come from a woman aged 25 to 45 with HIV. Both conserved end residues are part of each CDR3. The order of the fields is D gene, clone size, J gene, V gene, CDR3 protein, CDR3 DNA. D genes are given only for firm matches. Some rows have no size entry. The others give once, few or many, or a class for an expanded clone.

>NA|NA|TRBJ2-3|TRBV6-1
CASSEQRISTDTQYF
TGTGCCAGCAGTGAACAGCGAATCAGCACAGATACGCAGTATTTT
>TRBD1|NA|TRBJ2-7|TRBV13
CASSLGGTGAYEQYF
TGTGCCAGCAGCTTAGGGGGGACAGGGGCCTACGAGCAGTACTTC
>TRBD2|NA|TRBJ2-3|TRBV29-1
CSVGRERGAGTDTQYF
TGCAGCGTTGGAAGGGAGCGGGGGGCGGGCACAGATACGCAGTATTTT
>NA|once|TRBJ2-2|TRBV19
CASRLQGVVTGELFF
TGTGCCAGTAGATTGCAGGGAGTGGTCACCGGGGAGCTGTTTTTT
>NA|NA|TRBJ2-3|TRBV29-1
CSVPGVPTDTQYF
TGCAGCGTCCCCGGGGTCCCCACAGATACGCAGTATTTT
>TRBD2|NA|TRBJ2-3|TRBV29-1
CSVEGFISGGGTDTQYF
TGCAGCGTTGAGGGGTTTATTAGCGGGGGTGGCACAGATACGCAGTATTTT
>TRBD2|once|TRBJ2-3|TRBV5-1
CASQDTSGFNTQYF
TGCGCCAGCCAAGACACTAGCGGATTCAATACGCAGTATTTT
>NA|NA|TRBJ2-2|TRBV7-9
CASSSGTSNTGELFF
TGTGCCAGCAGTTCCGGGACGTCGAACACCGGGGAGCTGTTTTTT
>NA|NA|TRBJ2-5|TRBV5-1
CASSPGRGGETQYF
TGCGCCAGCAGCCCGGGTCGGGGAGGCGAGACCCAGTACTTC
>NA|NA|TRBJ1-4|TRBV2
CASNNPGGSTNEKLFF
TGTGCCAGCAACAACCCGGGTGGGTCAACTAATGAAAAACTGTTTTTT
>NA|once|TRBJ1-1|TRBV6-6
CASSYWRGVNTEAFF
TGTGCCAGCAGTTACTGGCGGGGGGTGAACACTGAAGCTTTCTTT
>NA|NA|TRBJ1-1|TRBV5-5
CASSLRRNTEAFF
TGTGCCAGCAGCTTAAGGAGGAACACTGAAGCTTTCTTT
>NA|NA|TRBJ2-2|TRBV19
CASRLPGFNTGELFF
TGTGCCTCACGCCTGCCCGGGTTTAACACCGGGGAGCTGTTTTTT
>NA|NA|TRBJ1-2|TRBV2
CASSESAGGFGYTF
TGTGCCAGCAGTGAAAGCGCGGGAGGCTTCGGCTACACCTTC
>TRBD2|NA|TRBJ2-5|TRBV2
CASGERGVLETQYF
TGTGCCAGCGGGGAGCGGGGGGTTTTGGAGACCCAGTACTTC
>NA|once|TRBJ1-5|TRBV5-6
CASSWGGLGNQPQHF
TGTGCCAGCAGCTGGGGCGGGTTAGGCAATCAGCCCCAGCATTTT
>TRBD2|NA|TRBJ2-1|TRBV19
CASKGGNLPYNEQFF
TGTGCCAGTAAGGGAGGGAACCTCCCCTACAATGAGCAGTTCTTC
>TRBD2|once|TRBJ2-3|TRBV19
CASSIMGGLAGGSDTQYF
TGTGCCAGTAGTATAATGGGGGGACTAGCGGGGGGTTCAGATACGCAGTATTTT
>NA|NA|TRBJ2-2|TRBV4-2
CASGSGDTGELFF
TGTGCCAGCGGTTCGGGCGACACCGGGGAGCTGTTTTTT
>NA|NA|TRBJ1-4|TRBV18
CASSPTTPQDPTNEKLFF
TGTGCCAGCTCACCAACGACCCCTCAGGATCCAACTAATGAAAAACTGTTTTTT
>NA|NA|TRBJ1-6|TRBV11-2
CASSLTDSPLHF
TGTGCCAGCAGCTTAACTGATTCACCCCTCCACTTT
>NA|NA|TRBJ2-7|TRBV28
CASSFGGVGYNEQYF
TGTGCCAGCAGTTTTGGAGGGGTTGGGTACAACGAGCAGTACTTC
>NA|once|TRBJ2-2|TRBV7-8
CASSSRDGYTGELFF
TGTGCCAGCAGCTCCCGGGACGGGTACACCGGGGAGCTGTTTTTT
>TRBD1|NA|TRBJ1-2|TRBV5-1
CASSAQGGSGYTF
TGCGCCAGCAGCGCGCAGGGGGGAAGTGGCTACACCTTC
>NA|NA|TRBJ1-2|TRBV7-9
CASSSYNYGYTF
TGTGCCAGCAGCTCTTATAACTATGGCTACACCTTC
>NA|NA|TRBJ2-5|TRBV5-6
CASSLNLALGREETQYF
TGTGCCAGCAGCCTCAACCTCGCCTTGGGAAGAGAAGAGACCCAGTACTTC
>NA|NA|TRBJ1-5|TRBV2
CASSRELGRNQPQHF
TGTGCCAGCAGCCGGGAATTGGGACGCAATCAGCCCCAGCATTTT
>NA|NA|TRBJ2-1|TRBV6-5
CASSSRGDIAYNEQFF
TGTGCCAGCAGTTCCCGCGGGGACATAGCCTACAATGAGCAGTTCTTC